The next 28 T cell receptor beta chains were all read from a single sample in a study of cytomegalovirus exposure and HLA in healthy donors. PCR was performed using 60 Vbeta and 13 Jbeta primers. Sequencing used immunoSEQ multiplex PCR; TCRdb keeps in-frame clones, though not all of them. The data hold about 160,000 clones, with 65% to 85% observed a single time. Sequences were obtained from PBMCs. The source of these receptors is a boy aged 2 to 9 in good health and CMV-seronegative.

The rearrangement uses TRBV6-5 and TRBJ1-1; D remains ambiguous. Looked up from germline, CDR1 is MNHEY and CDR2 is SVGAGI. V was pared by 5 bases and J by 3 bases, with 13 bases between. CDR3 length: 14 residues. The CDR3 nucleotides are TGTGCCAGCAGTCCTGAGGTAATGGACACTGAAGCTTTCTTT. Translated: CASSPEVMDTEAFF.

The rearrangement links TRBV7-9 to TRBJ1-1; 12 bases match TRBD1. Germline V gene sequence: CDR1 SEHNR, CDR2 FQNEAQ (reference sequence). Germline trimming cut 2 bases from V and 8 bases from J; bases unmatched to any gene: 6. CDR3 length: 15 residues. CDR3 sequence: CASSLLGQGAGEAFF. CDR3 DNA sequence: TGTGCCAGCAGCTTATTGGGACAGGGGGCAGGGGAAGCTTTCTTT.

CDR3 loop: CASSYLSRVGEAFF. The CDR3, as DNA: TGTGCCAGTTCCTACCTTTCCAGGGTCGGTGAAGCTTTCTTT. The chain carries TRBV19 and TRBJ1-1, with a tentative D call TRBD1 (5 bases). Germline assignment: CDR1 LNHDA and CDR2 SQIVND (reference sequence). V gave up 8 bases and J gave up 7 bases, with 20 bases separating them. This CDR3 has 14 amino acids.

This chain joins TRBV12-5 and TRBJ1-1, with a weak D call TRBD1 (5 bases). This CDR3 is built from 18 residues. Germline V gene data show CDR1 as LGHNT and CDR2 as FRNRAP. The germline V and J ends were trimmed by 1 base and 2 bases, with 20 bases remaining between them. The CDR3 here is CASGLAQTDTLSNTEAFF. In DNA form, the CDR3 reads TGTGCTAGTGGTTTGGCACAGACAGATACCCTTTCAAACACTGAAGCTTTCTTT.

This clone was detected only once. The chain is built from TRBV11-2 and TRBJ2-1; D perhaps matches TRBD2 (6 bases). The germline V gene encodes CDR1 SGHAT and CDR2 FQNNGV. The CDR3 spans 16 residues. V was shortened by 3 bases and J by 0 bases, with 12 bases between the two germline ends. The CDR3 is CASSLPTSSSYNEQFF. The CDR3 bases are TGTGCCAGCAGCTTGCCTACTAGCAGCTCCTACAATGAGCAGTTCTTC. The variable domain in full, with the rest retrieved from reference TRBV11-2 and TRBJ2-1, is EAGVAQSPRYKIIEKRQSVAFWCNPISGHATLYWYQQILGQGPKLLIQFQNNGVVDDSQLPKDRFSAERLKGVDSTLKIQPAKLEDSAVYLCASSLPTSSSYNEQFFGPGTRLTVL.

The V gene is TRBV4-1, the J gene TRBJ2-1, with D perhaps matching TRBD2 (6 bases). V dropped 3 bases and J dropped 3 bases, with 9 bases sitting between them. The CDR3 runs 14 residues. Germline CDR1 MGHRA, CDR2 YSYEKL. The CDR3 region has the DNA TGCGCCAGCAGCCAGGGACTCCTCTACAATGAGCAGTTCTTC. Residues: CASSQGLLYNEQFF.

This clone appeared a few times. The genes are TRBV15 and TRBJ2-7; possible D gene TRBD1, 5 bases. Germline CDR1 and CDR2: LNHNV and YYDKDF (reference sequence). The CDR3 has 13 residues. V gave up 6 bases and J gave up 7 bases, with 16 bases separating them. CDR3 amino acids: CATSKKSKGEQYF. CDR3 DNA: TGTGCCACCAGTAAAAAATCAAAGGGGGAGCAGTACTTC.

This chain uses TRBV5-1 with TRBJ2-2; D call uncertain. The CDR3 spans 17 residues. Trimming left V 2 bases short and J 1 base short, with 15 bases between. CDR1 and CDR2 from the germline V gene are SGHRS and YFSETQ. The CDR3 coding sequence is TGCGCCAGCAGCTTTGCCCCCGCCGGCGGGAACACCGGGGAGCTGTTTTTT. This encodes CASSFAPAGGNTGELFF.

This chain links TRBV28 with TRBJ2-3; the D gene is possibly TRBD2 (6 bases). V lost 6 bases and J lost 15, with 16 bases in between. This CDR3 comprises 11 residues. CDR1 is MDHEN, CDR2 SYDVKM, per germline. The CDR3 reads CASSPTRELYF. The CDR3 DNA follows: TGTGCCAGCAGCCCAACCCGGGAGCTCTATTTT.

This sequence joins TRBV2 and TRBJ1-1; D unclear. Trimming pared 3 bases from V and 1 base from J, leaving 12 bases between. CDR1 and CDR2 (germline): SNHLY, FYNNEI. CDR3 length: 15 residues. CDR3 sequence (DNA): TGTGCCAGCAGTGATGGCTCCAGGAAGAACACTGAAGCTTTCTTT. It encodes CASSDGSRKNTEAFF.

V usage is TRBV6-5 and J usage is TRBJ2-2; 14 nucleotides match TRBD2. The V and J ends lost 6 bases and 7 bases, in that order; junction bases with no gene match: 4. Germline CDR1 is MNHEY and CDR2 is SVGAGI. The CDR3 contains 15 residues. The DNA for the CDR3 is TGTGCCAGCAGCCGGGGACTAGCGGGGGACGGGGAGCTGTTTTTT. Translation: CASSRGLAGDGELFF.

The genes are TRBV9 and TRBJ1-2, with a tentative D call TRBD1 (6 bases). CDR3 length equals 14 residues. Trimming shortened V by 0 bases and J by 4 bases, and 10 bases separated the two germline ends. Germline lookup yields CDR1 SGDLS and CDR2 YYNGEE. The CDR3 sequence: CASSVGQATYGYTF. As DNA, the CDR3 is TGTGCCAGCAGCGTAGGACAGGCCACCTATGGCTACACCTTC.

The CDR3 is CASSPRGNQPQHF. The CDR3 DNA reads as TGTGCCAGTAGTCCGAGGGGCAATCAGCCCCAGCATTTT. V gene TRBV19 combines with J gene TRBJ1-5; unclear D gene. The germline V gene encodes CDR1 LNHDA and CDR2 SQIVND (reference sequence). CDR3 length: 13 residues. The V and J ends lost 5 bases and 2 bases respectively, with 7 bases between them.

The rearrangement links TRBV6-1 to TRBJ2-3; 10 nucleotides line up with TRBD2. CDR1 and CDR2 from the germline V gene are MNHNS and SASEGT. This CDR3 is 16 amino acids long. With 1 base clipped from V and 5 bases from J, the junction kept 6 bases outside the gene matches. The CDR3 is CASSEVLAGAGDTQYF. The CDR3 nucleotides are TGTGCCAGCAGTGAAGTGCTAGCGGGAGCGGGAGATACGCAGTATTTT.

The gene calls are TRBV28 and TRBJ2-7; 9 nucleotides line up with TRBD1. CDR1 and CDR2 from the germline V gene are MDHEN and SYDVKM. The V segment lost 7 bases and the J segment 0 bases; nucleotides outside the gene matches: 7. CDR3 length equals 15 residues. The CDR3 reads CASTIPGQGSYEQYF. The CDR3 nucleotides read TGTGCCAGCACCATCCCGGGACAGGGCTCCTACGAGCAGTACTTC. The full variable domain, its missing parts supplied by reference TRBV28 and TRBJ2-7, is DVKVTQSSRYLVKRTGEKVFLECVQDMDHENMFWYRQDPGLGLRLIYFSYDVKMKEKGDIPEGYSVSREKKERFSLILESASTNQTSMYLCASTIPGQGSYEQYFGPGTRLTVT.

CDR3 coding DNA: TGTGCCAGCAGCTGGGACAGGGGTAATGAGCAGTTCTTC. Residues: CASSWDRGNEQFF. J is TRBJ2-1 and V is TRBV7-8; the match to TRBD1 covers 10 bases. There are 13 residues in the CDR3. Looked up from germline, CDR1 is SGHVS and CDR2 is FQNEAQ. The V segment lost 4 bases and the J segment 7 bases; nucleotides outside the gene matches: 1.

This clone was recorded only once. CDR3 region: CASSRQGAHGNTIYF. CDR3 in DNA: TGTGCCAGCAGCCGACAGGGGGCGCATGGAAACACCATATATTTT. The chain is built from TRBV27 and TRBJ1-3; 10 bases map to TRBD1. This CDR3 region has 15 residues. After removal of 6 bases from V and 3 bases from J, the junction contained 5 bases not matched to a gene. The V gene's germline CDR1 is MNHEY and CDR2 SMNVEV (reference sequence).

V gene TRBV29-1 combines with J gene TRBJ2-1; 7 bases fit TRBD1. The trim removed 6 bases at V and 4 bases at J, leaving 6 bases unmatched. Germline-derived CDR1 and CDR2 are SQVTM and ANQGSEA. This CDR3 comprises 13 residues. The CDR3 bases are TGCAGCGTCCGACAGGGATTATACAATGAGCAGTTCTTC. Encoded protein: CSVRQGLYNEQFF.

The rearrangement links TRBV27 to TRBJ2-7; D not resolved. The CDR3 runs to 14 residues. The V gene's germline CDR1 is MNHEY and CDR2 SMNVEV (reference sequence). The CDR3 sequence is CAFLRGWRCYEQYF. CDR3 nucleotide sequence: TGTGCATTCCTAAGAGGATGGCGGTGCTACGAGCAGTACTTC.

This sequence joins TRBV29-1 and TRBJ2-5, with 7 nucleotides matching TRBD1. V trimming: 7 bases; J trimming: 1 base; junction bases outside the gene matches: 6. The CDR3 has 13 residues. Looked up from germline, CDR1 is SQVTM and CDR2 is ANQGSEA. CDR3 in amino acids: CSAVGTVQETQYF. The CDR3 DNA reads TGCAGCGCCGTCGGGACAGTCCAAGAGACCCAGTACTTC.

The chain uses TRBV5-6 and TRBJ1-1; D gene unclear. The germline V and J ends were trimmed by 4 bases and 11 bases, with 18 bases remaining between them. CDR3 size: 13 residues. CDR1 is SGHDT and CDR2 is YYEEEE in the germline V gene. The CDR3 loop is CASSVGGRRGAFF. The CDR3 nucleotides read TGTGCCAGCAGCGTGGGAGGACGGAGAGGGGCTTTCTTT.

The chain is built from TRBV7-2 and TRBJ1-2; 9 bases line up with TRBD1. Germline CDR1 reads SGHTA; CDR2 reads FQGNSA. CDR3 length: 15 amino acids. V shed 4 bases, J shed 1 base, and the junction held 4 bases outside the gene matches. The CDR3 nucleotides read TGTGCCAGCAGCTCCGGACAGGGGCTTAACTATGGCTACACCTTC. Protein: CASSSGQGLNYGYTF.

This clone has more than one count but fewer than ten. V is TRBV2 and J is TRBJ2-1; maybe TRBD2 (6 bases). The germline V gene has CDR1 SNHLY and CDR2 FYNNEI. Between the trimmed V and J ends, which lost 6 bases and 4 bases, there was a span of 13 bases. The CDR3 is 14 residues long. CDR3: CASRSAGTYNEQFF. The CDR3 region has the DNA TGTGCCAGCAGGTCGGCGGGAACGTACAATGAGCAGTTCTTC.

The rearrangement uses TRBV11-2 and TRBJ1-2, with 7 bases matching TRBD1. This CDR3 contains 16 residues. J lost 5 bases, V lost 4 bases, and 13 bases had no gene match. From germline, CDR1 is SGHAT and CDR2 FQNNGV. The CDR3 DNA reads TGTGCCAGCAGCTCCTTTCCAAGGGGGCGCCTTTATGGCTACACCTTC. Translated, it gives CASSSFPRGRLYGYTF.

The chain couples TRBV7-3 to TRBJ2-7; TRBD2 matches at 8 bases. The length of the CDR3 is 13 residues. CDR1 is SGHTA, CDR2 FQGTGA, per germline. Trimming at V came to 5 bases and at J to 6 bases, leaving 6 bases not matched to a gene. CDR3 amino acids: CASSPGLASEQYF. The CDR3 DNA sequence: TGTGCCAGCAGCCCCGGACTAGCCTCCGAGCAGTACTTC. The full variable domain, rest sourced from reference TRBV7-3 and TRBJ2-7, is GAGVSQTPSNKVTEKGKYVELRCDPISGHTALYWYRQSLGQGPEFLIYFQGTGAADDSGLPNDRFFAVRPEGSVSTLKIQRTERGDSAVYLCASSPGLASEQYFGPGTRLTVT.

The chain links TRBV27 to TRBJ1-1; D is possibly TRBD1 (5 bases). V lost 3 bases, J lost 0 bases, and 14 bases lay in between. This CDR3 contains 16 residues. CDR1 and CDR2 (germline): MNHEY, SMNVEV (reference sequence). The CDR3: CASSFTPGTMNTEAFF. The CDR3 DNA reads TGTGCCAGCAGTTTCACCCCCGGGACTATGAACACTGAAGCTTTCTTT.

This chain joins TRBV2 and TRBJ1-2, with 7 positions matching TRBD1. This CDR3 contains 13 residues. CDR1 SNHLY and CDR2 FYNNEI come from the germline V gene. V shed 4 bases and J 4 bases; nucleotides not matched to a gene: 3. This chain's CDR3 is CASSGDSGYGYTF. The CDR3 coding sequence is TGTGCCAGCAGTGGGGACAGCGGCTATGGCTACACCTTC.

The chain joins TRBV5-1 to TRBJ2-5, with 7 bases that match TRBD2. The J call may not be correct, given that the DNA end is closer to TRBJ2-7. Germline CDR1 SGHRS, CDR2 YFSETQ. The CDR3 sequence is 15 residues long. The CDR3 here is CASSLSGGEGNEQYF. CDR3 nucleotides: TGCGCCAGCAGCTTATCGGGGGGAGAGGGGAACGAGCAGTACTTC.